This TCR beta chain was observed in a study of regulatory T cells in long-lasting Graves disease. Trimming pared 5 bases from V and 6 bases from J, leaving 17 bases between. Germline-derived CDR1 and CDR2 are SGHRS and YFSETQ. This CDR3 comprises 14 residues. CDR3-region Arm-PCR and iRepertoire HTBI primers produced the TCR beta libraries. TCRdb called the multiplex PCR reads again in MiXCR, with one record for every CDR3 protein. This repertoire shows about 460,000 distinct CDR3 sequences, approximately 23% found once; its top ten account for around 14%. The sample's time point: persistent/refractory GD, antithyroid drugs over 5 years with positive TRAb. Making the TCR library involved RNA that had been extracted from PBMCs.

The chain links TRBV5-1 to TRBJ1-2, with D perhaps matching TRBD1 (5 bases). This specimen was peripheral blood mononuclear cells (PBMCs), taken when the disease was refractory, from a patient treated with antithyroid drugs. This clonotype originated in a female donor with Graves disease. CDR3 protein: CASSSQGQVDGYTF. The CDR3 DNA follows: TGCGCCAGCAGTTCCCAGGGTCAGGTGGATGGCTACACCTTC.